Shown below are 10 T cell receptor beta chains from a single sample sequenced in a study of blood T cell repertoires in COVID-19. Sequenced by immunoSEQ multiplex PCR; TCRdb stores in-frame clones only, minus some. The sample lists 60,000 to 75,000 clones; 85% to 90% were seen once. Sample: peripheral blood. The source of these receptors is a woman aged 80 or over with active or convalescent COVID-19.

The CDR3 is CSLYMRTGGGNEQFF. DNA for the CDR3: TGCAGCCTTTATATGCGGACGGGGGGGGGAAATGAGCAGTTCTTC. The chain carries TRBV29-1 and TRBJ2-1, with 8 bases fitting TRBD2. This CDR3 contains 15 residues. The V gene's germline CDR1 is SQVTM and CDR2 ANQGSEA. V was pared by 8 bases and J by 7 bases, with 16 bases of the junction left unmatched.

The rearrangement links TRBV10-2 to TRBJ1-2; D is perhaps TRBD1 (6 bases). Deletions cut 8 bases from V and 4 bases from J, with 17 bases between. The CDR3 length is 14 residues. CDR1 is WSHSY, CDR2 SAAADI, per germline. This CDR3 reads CASGINDRSYGYTF. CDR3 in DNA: TGCGCCAGCGGGATTAATGACAGGTCCTATGGCTACACCTTC.

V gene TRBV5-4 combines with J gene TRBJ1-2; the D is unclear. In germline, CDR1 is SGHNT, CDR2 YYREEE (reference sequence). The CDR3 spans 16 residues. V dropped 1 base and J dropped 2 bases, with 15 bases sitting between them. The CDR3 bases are TGTGCCAGCAGCTTGCCCCTCCCAGGTCGAAACTATGGCTACACCTTC. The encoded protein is CASSLPLPGRNYGYTF.

The CDR3 DNA follows: TGCGCCAGCAGCCGCAGGGACAATGAGCAGTTCTTC. Protein sequence: CASSRRDNEQFF. This chain joins TRBV5-1 and TRBJ2-1, with D possibly being TRBD1 (5 bases). Germline-derived CDR1 and CDR2 are SGHRS and YFSETQ. Trimming shortened V by 4 bases and J by 5 bases, and 7 bases separated the two germline ends. This CDR3 contains 12 residues.

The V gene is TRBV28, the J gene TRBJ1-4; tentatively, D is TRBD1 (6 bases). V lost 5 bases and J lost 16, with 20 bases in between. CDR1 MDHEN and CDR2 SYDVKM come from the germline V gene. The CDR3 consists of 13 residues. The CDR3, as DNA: TGTGCCAGCAGTCCCGGGACAAGACCCCTAGAGTTTTTT. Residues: CASSPGTRPLEFF.

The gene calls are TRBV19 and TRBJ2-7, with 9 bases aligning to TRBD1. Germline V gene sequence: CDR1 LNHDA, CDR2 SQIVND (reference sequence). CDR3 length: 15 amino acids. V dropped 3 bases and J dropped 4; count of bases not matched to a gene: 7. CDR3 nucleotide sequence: TGTGCCAGTAGTATTGGGGGACAGGGCTTTTACGAGCAGTACTTC. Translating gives CASSIGGQGFYEQYF.

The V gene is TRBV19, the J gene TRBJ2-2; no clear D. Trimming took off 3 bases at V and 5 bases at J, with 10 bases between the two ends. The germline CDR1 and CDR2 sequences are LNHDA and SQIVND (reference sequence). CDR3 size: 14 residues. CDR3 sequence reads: CASSMTSGTGELFF. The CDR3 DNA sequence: TGTGCCAGTAGTATGACCTCAGGTACCGGGGAGCTGTTTTTT.

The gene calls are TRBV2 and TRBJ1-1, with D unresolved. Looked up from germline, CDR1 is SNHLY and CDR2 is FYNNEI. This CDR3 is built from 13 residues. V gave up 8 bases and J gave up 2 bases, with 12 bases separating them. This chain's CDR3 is CASRPRGNTEAFF. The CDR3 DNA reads TGTGCCAGCCGCCCCCGGGGAAACACTGAAGCTTTCTTT.

The DNA for the CDR3 is TGTGCCAGCAACCATCCACAGGGGTGGCAAGAGACCCAGTACTTC. It encodes CASNHPQGWQETQYF. The chain links TRBV6-4 to TRBJ2-5, with 7 bases that match TRBD1. The length of the CDR3 is 15 residues. Per germline, CDR1 MRHNA and CDR2 SNTAGT. With 7 bases clipped from V and 2 bases from J, the junction kept 10 bases outside the gene matches.

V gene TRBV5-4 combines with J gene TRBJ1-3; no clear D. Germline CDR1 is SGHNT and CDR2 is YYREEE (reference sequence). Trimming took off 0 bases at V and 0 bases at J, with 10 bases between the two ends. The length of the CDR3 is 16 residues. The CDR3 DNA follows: TGTGCCAGCAGCTTGGACTTGGGCTTCTCTGGAAACACCATATATTTT. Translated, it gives CASSLDLGFSGNTIYF.